This is a list of T cell receptor beta chains from one sample in a study of CD8+CD57+ T cells in acquired aplastic anemia. Via MiXCR, TCRdb re-called the reads, giving one row per CDR3 protein. This sample has approximately 100,000 distinct CDR3 sequences, with 55% to 80% found just once. The sample consisted of sorted CD4+, CD8+, or CD8+CD57+ T cells (not recorded which) from PBMCs. The origin of the receptors is a human donor with aplastic anemia. Both conserved end residues are part of each CDR3. Each record gives: clone size, J gene, V gene, D gene, CDR3 DNA, CDR3 protein. A D gene is named only where the DNA matches it firmly. Rows give clone size only sometimes, using once, few, many, or a class for an expanded clone.

abundance: NA; j_gene: TRBJ2-7; v_gene: TRBV27; d_gene: TRBD1; CDR3nt: TGTGCCAGCGAGTCCCTCCTCCGACAGGGTCCTTACGAGCGGTACTTC; CDR3aa: CASESLLRQGPYERYF
abundance: NA; j_gene: TRBJ1-1; v_gene: TRBV7-2; d_gene: TRBD1; CDR3nt: TGTGCCAGCAGCCACCCCCGGACAGGCACTGAAGCTTTCTTT; CDR3aa: CASSHPRTGTEAFF
abundance: few; j_gene: TRBJ1-5; v_gene: TRBV10-3; d_gene: TRBD1; CDR3nt: TGTGCCATCAGTGACCCACCGGGACAGGGATCTCAGCCCCAGCATTTT; CDR3aa: CAISDPPGQGSQPQHF
abundance: NA; j_gene: TRBJ2-7; v_gene: TRBV10-3; d_gene: TRBD2; CDR3nt: TGTGCCATCAGTGAAAAGGCTAGCGGGAGAGGCAGCGCCTACGAGCAGTACTTC; CDR3aa: CAISEKASGRGSAYEQYF
abundance: NA; j_gene: TRBJ1-3; v_gene: TRBV10-3; d_gene: NA; CDR3nt: TGTGCCATCAGTGATCCGAACCTTGGCTCTGGAAACACCATATATTTT; CDR3aa: CAISDPNLGSGNTIYF
abundance: once; j_gene: TRBJ2-5; v_gene: TRBV20-1; d_gene: NA; CDR3nt: TGCAGTGCTAGAGGCAGGGTGGTCGGGAAGACCCAGTACTTC; CDR3aa: CSARGRVVGKTQYF
abundance: NA; j_gene: TRBJ2-3; v_gene: TRBV19; d_gene: NA; CDR3nt: TGTGCCAGTAGTATCAGTGCTAGCACAGATACGCAGTATTTT; CDR3aa: CASSISASTDTQYF
abundance: NA; j_gene: TRBJ2-3; v_gene: TRBV20-1; d_gene: NA; CDR3nt: TGCAGTGCTGGTAGGAGGTCAGAAGATACGCAGTATTTT; CDR3aa: CSAGRRSEDTQYF
abundance: NA; j_gene: TRBJ2-6; v_gene: TRBV12-3/TRBV12-4; d_gene: NA; CDR3nt: TGTGCCAGCCGCTCCGGGGCACTTGGGGCCAACGTCCTGACTTTC; CDR3aa: CASRSGALGANVLTF
abundance: NA; j_gene: TRBJ1-2; v_gene: TRBV2; d_gene: NA; CDR3nt: TGTGCCAGCACCCATGACGGGGTTAACTATGGCTACACCTTC; CDR3aa: CASTHDGVNYGYTF
abundance: NA; j_gene: TRBJ1-5; v_gene: TRBV12-3/TRBV12-4; d_gene: TRBD1; CDR3nt: TGTGCCAGCAGTTTAGGGACAGGGGGTAGTCAGCCCCAGCATTTT; CDR3aa: CASSLGTGGSQPQHF
abundance: few; j_gene: TRBJ2-7; v_gene: TRBV7-3; d_gene: NA; CDR3nt: TGTGCCAGCAGCCTGACTGGATACGAGCAGTACTTC; CDR3aa: CASSLTGYEQYF
abundance: few; j_gene: TRBJ2-1; v_gene: TRBV15; d_gene: TRBD1; CDR3nt: TGTGCCACCAGCAGAGCTGGGACAGTGACCATCGAGCAGTTCTTC; CDR3aa: CATSRAGTVTIEQFF
abundance: NA; j_gene: TRBJ2-7; v_gene: TRBV29-1; d_gene: TRBD1; CDR3nt: TGCAGCGTTGAACTCCGACAGGGGGGGTACGAGCAGTACTTC; CDR3aa: CSVELRQGGYEQYF
abundance: NA; j_gene: TRBJ2-5; v_gene: TRBV11-3; d_gene: NA; CDR3nt: TGTGCCAGCAGCTGGGGGATCCAAGAGACCCAGTACTTC; CDR3aa: CASSWGIQETQYF
abundance: few; j_gene: TRBJ2-5; v_gene: TRBV20-1; d_gene: TRBD2; CDR3nt: TGCAGTGCTAGTAGACTAGCGGAAAAAGAGACCCAGTACTTC; CDR3aa: CSASRLAEKETQYF
abundance: few; j_gene: TRBJ2-1; v_gene: TRBV29-1; d_gene: NA; CDR3nt: TGCAGCGTTGATGGGCGGAGATACAATGAGCAGTTCTTC; CDR3aa: CSVDGRRYNEQFF
abundance: NA; j_gene: TRBJ1-1; v_gene: TRBV13; d_gene: NA; CDR3nt: TGTGCCAGCAGCTTCGGGCTGGGCACTGAAGCTTTCTTT; CDR3aa: CASSFGLGTEAFF
abundance: NA; j_gene: TRBJ1-5; v_gene: TRBV7-7; d_gene: NA; CDR3nt: TGTGCTAGCAGCCTAATACCGCCCCAGCATTTT; CDR3aa: CASSLIPPQHF
abundance: NA; j_gene: TRBJ1-2; v_gene: TRBV24-1; d_gene: NA; CDR3nt: TGTGCCACGAGATCTCTCGGGGGCTACACCTTC; CDR3aa: CATRSLGGYTF
abundance: NA; j_gene: TRBJ1-5; v_gene: TRBV2; d_gene: NA; CDR3nt: TGTGCCAGCACCCTTTCAGAGGCCCGACGGCCCCAGCATTTT; CDR3aa: CASTLSEARRPQHF
abundance: NA; j_gene: TRBJ2-7; v_gene: TRBV20-1; d_gene: NA; CDR3nt: TGCAGTGCCCCAAAACCTCCGGCCGCACCCTACGAGCAGTACTTC; CDR3aa: CSAPKPPAAPYEQYF
abundance: NA; j_gene: TRBJ2-3; v_gene: TRBV11-1; d_gene: TRBD2; CDR3nt: TGTGCCAGCAGGAAAGGGACTAGCGGGAGCACAGATACGCAGTATTTT; CDR3aa: CASRKGTSGSTDTQYF
abundance: NA; j_gene: TRBJ1-1; v_gene: TRBV20-1; d_gene: NA; CDR3nt: TGCAGTGCTAGACCCCAGAACACTGAAGCTTTCTTT; CDR3aa: CSARPQNTEAFF
abundance: few; j_gene: TRBJ1-2; v_gene: TRBV2; d_gene: NA; CDR3nt: TGTGCCAGCAGTGAGCGGGGATTAGCTAACTATGGCTACACCTTC; CDR3aa: CASSERGLANYGYTF
abundance: NA; j_gene: TRBJ2-5; v_gene: TRBV2; d_gene: NA; CDR3nt: TGTGCCAGCAGAGTACGACAGGTTCTGGGAGAGACCCAGTACTTC; CDR3aa: CASRVRQVLGETQYF
abundance: NA; j_gene: TRBJ2-3; v_gene: TRBV20-1; d_gene: NA; CDR3nt: TGCAGTGCTAGACCCCGGCAAAGAGACTGGGATACGCAGTATTTT; CDR3aa: CSARPRQRDWDTQYF
abundance: once; j_gene: TRBJ1-6; v_gene: TRBV24-1; d_gene: TRBD1; CDR3nt: TGTGCCACCAGTGATTTGCGGCCCGGGACAGGGATAAATTCACCCCTCCACTTT; CDR3aa: CATSDLRPGTGINSPLHF
abundance: many; j_gene: TRBJ2-2; v_gene: TRBV12-3/TRBV12-4; d_gene: NA; CDR3nt: TGTGCCAGCAGTACAGGGACCGGGGAGCTGTTTTTT; CDR3aa: CASSTGTGELFF
abundance: once; j_gene: TRBJ1-1; v_gene: TRBV4-3; d_gene: NA; CDR3nt: TGCGCCAGCAGCCAAGGGTTCGGGGGGGCGAGGACTGAAGCTTTCTTT; CDR3aa: CASSQGFGGARTEAFF
abundance: NA; j_gene: TRBJ2-1; v_gene: TRBV4-2; d_gene: NA; CDR3nt: TGTGCCAGCAGCCGAGAATTCGGCAATGAGCAGTTCTTC; CDR3aa: CASSREFGNEQFF
abundance: NA; j_gene: TRBJ2-1; v_gene: TRBV7-3; d_gene: NA; CDR3nt: TGTGCCAGCAGCCCTGAGGACGTCTCCAATGAGCAGTTCTTC; CDR3aa: CASSPEDVSNEQFF
abundance: NA; j_gene: TRBJ2-7; v_gene: TRBV19; d_gene: TRBD1; CDR3nt: TGTGCCAGTAGTACCCCAGACAGGGATCGGGAGCAGTACTTC; CDR3aa: CASSTPDRDREQYF
abundance: NA; j_gene: TRBJ2-7; v_gene: TRBV10-3; d_gene: NA; CDR3nt: TGTGCCTGCGTGCCGGACTCCTCCTACGAGCAGTACTTC; CDR3aa: CACVPDSSYEQYF
abundance: NA; j_gene: TRBJ2-2; v_gene: TRBV6-1; d_gene: TRBD2; CDR3nt: TGTGCCAGCAGTGGGACTAGGGCGAACACCGGGGAGCTGTTTTTT; CDR3aa: CASSGTRANTGELFF
abundance: few; j_gene: TRBJ2-7; v_gene: TRBV15; d_gene: NA; CDR3nt: TGTGCCACCAGCAGAGAGGGAGGGGGCGCTTCGCTCGAGCAGTACTTC; CDR3aa: CATSREGGGASLEQYF